A selection of T cell receptor beta chains follows, all from one sample in a study of T cells in Graves' hyperthyroidism and ophthalmopathy. One entry per CDR3 protein results from TCRdb running MiXCR on the multiplex PCR reads. This table holds some 560,000 distinct CDR3 sequences, 14% found once. The source material was blood. The receptor set was obtained from a woman between 40 and 50 years old with Graves' hyperthyroidism. Each CDR3 is given with its conserved first and last residue. The D gene is left open where the match is weak. Clone size is stated in some rows and not others, as once, few, many or a class when expanded.

>TRBV5-4|.|TRBJ2-1|few
CASSLGGSVGNNEQFF
TGTGCCAGCAGCCTTGGTGGGTCAGTAGGTAACAATGAGCAGTTCTTC
>TRBV27|.|TRBJ2-7|few
CASSLRARGSGAGGNRYYEQYF
TGTGCCAGCAGTTTAAGGGCACGGGGGAGTGGGGCAGGGGGGAATAGGTACTACGAGCAGTACTTC
>TRBV20-1|.|TRBJ2-7|many
CSAVGLSSSYEQYF
TGCAGTGCAGTCGGACTATCGTCTTCCTACGAGCAGTACTTC
>TRBV28|TRBD1|TRBJ2-2|few
CASSSTTGTGSGELFF
TGTGCCAGCAGTTCGACAACCGGGACAGGGTCCGGGGAGCTGTTTTTT
>TRBV27|TRBD2|TRBJ2-2|.
CASSGLAGGGGELFF
TGTGCCAGCAGTGGATTAGCGGGAGGTGGCGGGGAGCTGTTTTTT
>TRBV12-3/TRBV12-4|TRBD2|TRBJ2-2|few
CASRSTSGSWPGELFF
TGTGCCAGCAGATCTACTAGCGGGAGTTGGCCCGGGGAGCTGTTTTTT
>TRBV5-1|.|TRBJ2-7|.
CASSSQDTPYEQYF
TGCGCCAGCAGCTCGCAGGACACACCCTACGAGCAGTACTTC
>TRBV2|TRBD1|TRBJ2-1|many
CASSWDRGLMNEQFF
TGTGCCAGCAGCTGGGACAGGGGTTTGATGAATGAGCAGTTCTTC
>TRBV9|.|TRBJ2-6|.
CASSGTVLDRLSGANVLTF
TGTGCCAGCAGCGGAACTGTGCTTGACAGGTTGTCTGGGGCCAACGTCCTGACTTTC
>TRBV11-2|TRBD2|TRBJ2-7|few
CASSLDSGRVYEQYF
TGTGCCAGCAGCTTAGATAGCGGGAGAGTCTACGAGCAGTACTTC
>TRBV5-1|.|TRBJ2-7|many
CASSFASNYEQYF
TGCGCCAGCAGCTTCGCTTCCAACTACGAGCAGTACTTC
>TRBV28|.|TRBJ2-5|few
CASSFGEFSKGTQYF
TGTGCCAGCAGTTTTGGAGAGTTCTCTAAGGGGACCCAGTACTTC
>TRBV24-1|TRBD1|TRBJ1-5|.
CATSGRTGEQPQHF
TGTGCCACCAGTGGAAGGACAGGGGAGCAGCCCCAGCATTTT
>TRBV19|TRBD2|TRBJ2-7|.
CASSVSGSTEQYF
TGTGCCAGTAGTGTTAGCGGGAGCACCGAGCAGTACTTC
>TRBV20-1|TRBD2|TRBJ2-1|many
CSARAGGPYEQFF
TGCAGTGCTAGGGCGGGAGGGCCTTATGAGCAGTTCTTC
>TRBV29-1|TRBD2|TRBJ2-1|many
CSVILAFEQFF
TGCAGCGTGATACTAGCGTTTGAGCAGTTCTTC
>TRBV4-1|TRBD1|TRBJ1-5|.
CASSRQGLSNQPQHF
TGCGCCAGCAGCCGACAGGGCTTAAGCAATCAGCCCCAGCATTTT
>TRBV29-1|.|TRBJ2-7|.
CSVGGGLTYEQYF
TGCAGCGTTGGTGGGGGGCTAACCTACGAGCAGTACTTC
>TRBV7-2|.|TRBJ2-3|many
CASSLAGRRPADTQYF
TGTGCCAGCAGCTTAGCGGGACGGAGGCCAGCAGATACGCAGTATTTT
>TRBV7-9|.|TRBJ2-3|.
CASSLATSLGTDTQYF
TGTGCCAGCAGCTTAGCCACTAGTTTGGGCACAGATACGCAGTATTTT
>TRBV10-3|.|TRBJ1-1|many
CAITYDRGIEAFF
TGTGCCATCACCTATGACCGGGGCATTGAAGCTTTCTTT
>TRBV3-1|.|TRBJ1-2|few
CANSQPDSLGNGYTF
TGTGCCAACAGCCAACCGGACAGTCTTGGTAATGGCTACACCTTC
>TRBV5-1|TRBD2|TRBJ2-5|.
CASSSGVLAGMEETQYF
TGCGCCAGCAGCTCGGGGGTACTAGCGGGAATGGAAGAGACCCAGTACTTC
>TRBV18|.|TRBJ2-7|many
CASSPFGGYEQYF
TGTGCCAGCTCACCATTCGGGGGCTACGAGCAGTACTTC
>TRBV20-1|.|TRBJ1-1|.
CSARSGYLGNTEAFF
TGCAGTGCTAGGTCTGGGTATTTAGGGAACACTGAAGCTTTCTTT
>TRBV30|TRBD1|TRBJ1-1|many
CACIRGWNTEAFF
TGTGCCTGTATCAGGGGGTGGAACACTGAAGCTTTCTTT
>TRBV30|TRBD2|TRBJ2-7|.
CAWSVGSGVQYF
TGTGCCTGGAGTGTGGGGAGCGGGGTGCAGTACTTC
>TRBV27|.|TRBJ2-1|many
CASSLSGRNEQFF
TGTGCCAGCAGTTTATCGGGAAGAAATGAGCAGTTCTTC
>TRBV5-1|TRBD2|TRBJ2-1|.
CASSLTQAGGDEQFF
TGCGCCAGCAGCTTGACTCAAGCGGGAGGCGATGAGCAGTTCTTC
>TRBV7-9|TRBD2|TRBJ2-1|many
CASSLGGLAANEQFF
TGTGCCAGCAGCTTAGGGGGACTAGCTGCCAATGAGCAGTTCTTC
>TRBV28|TRBD1|TRBJ1-2|many
CASREGTGGFGYTF
TGTGCCAGCAGGGAAGGGACAGGGGGCTTTGGCTACACCTTC
>TRBV20-1|.|TRBJ1-4|few
CSATLHATNEKLFF
TGCAGTGCTACCCTACATGCAACTAATGAAAAACTGTTTTTT
>TRBV10-2|.|TRBJ2-3|.
CASSSGTASTDTQYF
TGCGCCAGTTCCTCAGGAACTGCTAGCACAGATACGCAGTATTTT
>TRBV2|.|TRBJ1-6|many
CASSVFGATNNSPLHF
TGTGCCAGCAGCGTCTTTGGGGCCACTAATAATTCACCCCTCCACTTT
>TRBV20-1|.|TRBJ2-7|many
CSARDSDSYEQYF
TGCAGTGCTAGAGACTCGGACAGCTACGAGCAGTACTTC